The sequence of this T cell receptor beta chain was determined in a study of blood T cells in healthy people across ages. Combining a sample-barcoded 5' primer with a J-beta primer mix, a second PCR ran for about 7 to 11 cycles. A template-switch adaptor that had 12 random nucleotides put a tag on each cDNA molecule. TCRdb reanalysed the 5' RACE reads using MiXCR and keeps one entry per CDR3 protein. The sample holds roughly 800,000 distinct CDR3 sequences, 58% seen once. This CDR3 has 15 amino acids. CDR1 and CDR2 (germline): SGDLS, YYNGEE. The sample comprised blood. The receptor was isolated from a man aged 25 to 45 in good health. The chain uses TRBV9 and TRBJ2-4; perhaps TRBD2 as D (7 bases). The J call may be incorrect, as the DNA end agrees better with TRBJ2-7. CDR3: CASSGGGGLLYEQYF. The CDR3 region has the DNA TGTGCCAGCAGCGGGGGAGGGGGACTACTCTACGAGCAGTACTTC.